These 9 T cell receptor beta chains came from one sample sequenced in a study of control samples from healthy donors and cancer patients. The protocol was immunoSEQ multiplex PCR, while the TCRdb copy is restricted to in-frame clones and leaves out a portion. The table lists over 150,000 clones, over 85% of them singletons. The sequenced sample was blood. These receptors came from a middle-aged man in good health.

The chain joins TRBV5-1 to TRBJ1-1; the D gene is possibly TRBD1 (5 bases). This CDR3 spans 14 amino acids. Trimming stripped 4 bases from V and 0 bases from J, with 10 bases between. Germline CDR1 is SGHRS and CDR2 is YFSETQ. In DNA form, the CDR3 reads TGCGCCAGCAGCCTGCGGGGGTTGAACACTGAAGCTTTCTTT. Protein sequence: CASSLRGLNTEAFF.

On this clone: At one of its ends the junction is not consistent with the germline gene, which may arise from a read error. V gene TRBV2 combines with J gene TRBJ2-3; 10 nucleotides align to TRBD2. The V gene's germline CDR1 is SNHLY and CDR2 FYNNEI. The CDR3 totals 14 residues. The CDR3 loop reads CASREAGGPDTQYF. Here the CDR3 DNA reads TGTGCCAGCAGGGAAGCGGGGGGGCCAGATACGCAGTATTTT.

This chain connects TRBV4-1 to TRBJ1-2, with 7 bases fitting TRBD1. Germline V gene sequence: CDR1 MGHRA, CDR2 YSYEKL. The CDR3 covers 17 residues. The V and J ends lost 0 bases and 4 bases, in that order; junction bases with no gene match: 11. The CDR3, as DNA: TGCGCCAGCAGCCAAGATAGCGGGACAGCGGGAGTCTATGGCTACACCTTC. Translation: CASSQDSGTAGVYGYTF.

The rearrangement uses TRBV19 and TRBJ2-4, with D uncertain. Deletions cut 5 bases from V and 0 bases from J, with 17 bases between. The germline V gene has CDR1 LNHDA and CDR2 SQIVND (reference sequence). The CDR3 sequence is 17 residues long. CDR3 bases: TGTGCCAGTAGTCTCAGTGGGGTACTACTAGCCAAAAACATTCAGTACTTC. Its protein product is CASSLSGVLLAKNIQYF. Together with reference TRBV19 and TRBJ2-4, the CDR3 gives the full variable domain: DGGITQSPKYLFRKEGQNVTLSCEQNLNHDAMYWYRQDPGQGLRLIYYSQIVNDFQKGDIAEGYSVSREKKESFPLTVTSAQKNPTAFYLCASSLSGVLLAKNIQYFGAGTRLSVL.

This clone was observed a few times. The chain joins TRBV5-6 to TRBJ1-6; D is perhaps TRBD1 (6 bases). Looked up from germline, CDR1 is SGHDT and CDR2 is YYEEEE. With 4 bases removed from V and 9 bases from J, the gap between germline ends came to 17 bases. The CDR3 is 15 amino acids. CDR3 protein: CASSRRGALSSPLHF. In DNA form, the CDR3 reads TGTGCCAGCAGCCGCCGGGGGGCTCTCAGTTCACCCCTCCACTTT.

The genes are TRBV28 and TRBJ1-1; 8 bases line up with TRBD1. CDR1 and CDR2 from the germline V gene are MDHEN and SYDVKM. This CDR3 contains 12 residues. Unmatched junction bases numbered 0, after V lost 5 bases and J lost 4 bases. The CDR3 bases are TGTGCCAGCAGTCAGGGGGCCACTGAAGCTTTCTTT. Translation gives CASSQGATEAFF.

The chain uses TRBV10-3 and TRBJ2-7, with TRBD1 matching 8 bases. The CDR3 is 12 residues long. The germline gives CDR1 ENHRY, CDR2 SYGVKD. V was clipped by 8 bases and J by 3 bases; unmatched bases: 3. The chain's CDR3 is CAISDRGYEQYF. Written as DNA, the CDR3 is TGTGCCATCTCCGACAGGGGCTACGAGCAGTACTTC.

This chain uses TRBV2 with TRBJ2-1, with 11 bases matching TRBD2. CDR3 length: 19 amino acids. Trimming removed 4 bases from V and 1 base from J; junction bases left unmatched: 12. Germline loops: CDR1 SNHLY, CDR2 FYNNEI. This CDR3 reads CASSGVPSGGISSYNEQFF. The CDR3 coding sequence is TGTGCCAGCAGTGGAGTCCCTAGCGGGGGGATATCATCCTACAATGAGCAGTTCTTC. The variable domain in full, with the rest retrieved from reference TRBV2 and TRBJ2-1, is EPEVTQTPSHQVTQMGQEVILRCVPISNHLYFYWYRQILGQKVEFLVSFYNNEISEKSEIFDDQFSVERPDGSNFTLKIRSTKLEDSAMYFCASSGVPSGGISSYNEQFFGPGTRLTVL.

This clone was observed once. The chain has TRBV5-6 and TRBJ1-3, with D possibly matching TRBD1 (5 bases). The CDR3 sequence is 13 residues long. The germline gives CDR1 SGHDT, CDR2 YYEEEE. V lost 7 bases to trimming and J lost 7 bases, with 15 bases between them. This CDR3 is CASGLGRGNTIYF. The CDR3 region has the DNA TGTGCCAGCGGGCTGGGGCGAGGGAACACCATATATTTT. Using reference TRBV5-6 and TRBJ1-3 for the parts outside the CDR3, the full variable domain is DAGVTQSPTHLIKTRGQQVTLRCSPKSGHDTVSWYQQALGQGPQFIFQYYEEEERQRGNFPDRFSGHQFPNYSSELNVNALLLGDSALYLCASGLGRGNTIYFGEGSWLTVV.